This T cell receptor (beta chain) stems from a study of CD8 T cells in Susac syndrome. Study observations and caveats: Expansion of clones was not seen in the CD4+ T cell repertoires of Susac syndrome.

The CDR3 runs to 14 residues. Looked up from germline, CDR1 is SEHNR and CDR2 is FQNEAQ (reference sequence). After removal of 5 bases from V and 6 bases from J, the junction contained 5 bases not matched to a gene. Comment on this clonotype: Its antigen is not identified.

Roughly 0.45 to 1 ug RNA was reverse transcribed with random hexamers. An immunoSEQ multiplex PCR amplified TCR beta CDR3 over 54 Vbeta and 13 Jbeta. TCRdb called the immunoSEQ multiplex PCR reads again in MiXCR, with one record for every CDR3 protein. The table records some 180,000 distinct CDR3 sequences, just under 95% of them present only once. TCR beta sequencing was performed on blood CD8+ and CD4+ T cells. CD8+ and CD4+ T cells were negatively isolated; TEMRA cells were FACS-enriched. The J gene is TRBJ1-5, the V gene TRBV7-9, with 9 bases identical to TRBD1. The sequenced sample consisted of CD4+ T cells from PBMCs. The TCR sequence derives from a human donor with Susac syndrome. The CDR3 region is CASSPGQGIQPQHF. The CDR3 DNA reads as TGTGCCAGCAGCCCCGGACAGGGGATTCAGCCCCAGCATTTT.